The 7 T cell receptor beta chains below come from one sample, sequenced in a study of blood T cells in healthy people across ages. The authors ran a second PCR of roughly 6 to 11 cycles using a sample-barcoded 5' primer and a J-beta primer mix. TCRdb re-derived calls from the 5' RACE reads in MiXCR, one entry per CDR3 protein. The repertoire consists of 1.5 million to 1.8 million distinct CDR3 sequences, with approximately 43% occurring once and the leading ten covering about 4%. The sequencing sample was made of blood. The receptors shown here come from a woman aged 18-29 years in good health.

This chain links TRBV12-3 or TRBV12-4 with TRBJ1-4, with D possibly matching TRBD1 (5 bases). The CDR3 length is 14 residues. The ends were cut back, 6 bases at V and 7 bases at J, with 15 bases in the middle. The CDR3 is CASSLTAGLEKLFF. The DNA for the CDR3 is TGTGCCAGCAGCCTGACAGCGGGTCTTGAAAAACTGTTTTTT.

The CDR3 spells CASSQDIEQFF. Here the CDR3 DNA reads TGTGCCAGCAGCCAGGACATCGAGCAGTTCTTC. This chain links TRBV6-2 or TRBV6-3 with TRBJ2-1; D may be TRBD1 (5 bases). The V end was cut by 6 bases, the J end by 10 bases, with 10 bases between. The CDR3 covers 11 residues. Germline values: CDR1 MNHEY, CDR2 SVGEGT.

The chain combines TRBV7-9 with TRBJ2-7; TRBD2 matches at 8 bases. CDR1 is SEHNR and CDR2 is FQNEAQ in the germline V gene (reference sequence). V shed 3 bases and J 7 bases; nucleotides not matched to a gene: 8. The CDR3 is made up of 14 amino acids. CDR3 coding DNA: TGTGCCAGCAGCTTCGGGAGGGGTTTGGAGGAGCAGTACTTC. It specifies CASSFGRGLEEQYF.

V and J are TRBV7-9 and TRBJ1-3; 8 bases are shared with TRBD1. The ends lost 5 bases at V and 4 bases at J; junction bases unmatched: 7. The CDR3 spans 15 residues. The V gene's germline CDR1 is SEHNR and CDR2 FQNEAQ (reference sequence). The CDR3: CASSPGTGEGNTIYF. The CDR3 DNA is TGTGCCAGCAGCCCCGGGACAGGAGAAGGAAACACCATATATTTT.

Of note for this clonotype: It may be a read error: a sequence one base away is much more abundant. The J gene is TRBJ2-4, the V gene TRBV29-1; D not resolved. The end of the DNA aligns better with TRBJ2-5, so the J call may be wrong. The CDR3 runs to 12 residues. Per the germline V gene, CDR1 is SQVTM and CDR2 is ANQGSEA. CDR3: CSVDVTQETQYF. The CDR3 DNA is TGCAGCGTTGACGTTACCCAAGAGACCCAGTACTTC.

This clonotype was observed once. The chain links TRBV20-1 to TRBJ1-4; TRBD1 might be the D (6 bases). Trimming removed 4 bases from V and 3 bases from J, with 18 bases in between. The germline V gene encodes CDR1 DFQATT and CDR2 SNEGSKA (reference sequence). The CDR3 covers 16 residues. CDR3 nucleotides: TGCAGTGCTATCGACGACAGGAGGAGGGCTAATGAAAAACTGTTTTTT. Its translation: CSAIDDRRRANEKLFF.

In its sample, this clonotype was seen once. The rearrangement uses TRBV4-2 and TRBJ1-1, with a weak D call TRBD1 (6 bases). Germline values: CDR1 LGHNA, CDR2 YNFKEQ. V dropped 0 bases and J dropped 5 bases, with 10 bases sitting between them. The CDR3 consists of 14 residues. In nucleotides, the CDR3 is TGTGCCAGCAGCCAAGAGGCCAGGGGTACTGAAGCTTTCTTT. Residues: CASSQEARGTEAFF.